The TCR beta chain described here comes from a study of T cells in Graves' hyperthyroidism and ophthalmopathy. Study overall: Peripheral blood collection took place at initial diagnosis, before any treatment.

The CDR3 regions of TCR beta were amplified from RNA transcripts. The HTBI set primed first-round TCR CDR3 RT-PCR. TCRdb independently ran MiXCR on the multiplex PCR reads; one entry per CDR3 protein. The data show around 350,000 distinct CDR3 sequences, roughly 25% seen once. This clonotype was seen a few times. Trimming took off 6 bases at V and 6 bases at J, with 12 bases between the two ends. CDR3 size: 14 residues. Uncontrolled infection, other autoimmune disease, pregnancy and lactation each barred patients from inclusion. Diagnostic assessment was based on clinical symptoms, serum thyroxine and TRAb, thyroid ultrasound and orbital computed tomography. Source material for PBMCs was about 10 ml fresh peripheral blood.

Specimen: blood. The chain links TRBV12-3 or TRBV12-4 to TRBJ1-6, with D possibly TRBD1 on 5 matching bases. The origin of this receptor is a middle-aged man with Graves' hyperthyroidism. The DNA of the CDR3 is TGTGCCAGCAGGCCGGGGGACTTTAATTCACCCCTCCACTTT. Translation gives CASRPGDFNSPLHF.